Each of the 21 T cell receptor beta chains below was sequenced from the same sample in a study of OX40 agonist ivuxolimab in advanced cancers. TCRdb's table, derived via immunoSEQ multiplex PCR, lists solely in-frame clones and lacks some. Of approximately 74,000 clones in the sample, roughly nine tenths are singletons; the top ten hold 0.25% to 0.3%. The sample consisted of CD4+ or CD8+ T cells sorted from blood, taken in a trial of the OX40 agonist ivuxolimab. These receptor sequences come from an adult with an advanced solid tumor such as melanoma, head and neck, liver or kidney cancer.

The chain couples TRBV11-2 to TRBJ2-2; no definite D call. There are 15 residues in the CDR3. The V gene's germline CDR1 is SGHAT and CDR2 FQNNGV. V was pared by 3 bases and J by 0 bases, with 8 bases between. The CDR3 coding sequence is TGTGCCAGCAGCTTCGGCGGAACGAACACCGGGGAGCTGTTTTTT. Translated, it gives CASSFGGTNTGELFF. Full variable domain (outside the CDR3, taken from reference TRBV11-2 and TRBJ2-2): EAGVAQSPRYKIIEKRQSVAFWCNPISGHATLYWYQQILGQGPKLLIQFQNNGVVDDSQLPKDRFSAERLKGVDSTLKIQPAKLEDSAVYLCASSFGGTNTGELFFGEGSRLTVL.

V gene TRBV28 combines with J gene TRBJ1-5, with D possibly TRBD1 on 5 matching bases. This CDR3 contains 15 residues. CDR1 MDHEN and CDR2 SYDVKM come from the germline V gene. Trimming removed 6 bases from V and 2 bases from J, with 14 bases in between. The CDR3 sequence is CASRALGEGNQPQHF. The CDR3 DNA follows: TGTGCCAGCAGGGCCTTGGGGGAGGGCAATCAGCCCCAGCATTTT.

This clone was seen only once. As DNA, the CDR3 is TGTGCCAGCTCACCCGGGACAGGGGCAACAGATACGCAGTATTTT. Its translation: CASSPGTGATDTQYF. The chain joins TRBV18 to TRBJ2-3; 10 positions match TRBD1. The CDR3 has 15 amino acids. Trimming removed 3 bases from V and 3 bases from J; junction bases left unmatched: 3. Germline CDR1 and CDR2: KGHSH and LQKENI. The entire variable domain, with the rest obtained from reference TRBV18 and TRBJ2-3, is as follows: NAGVMQNPRHLVRRRGQEARLRCSPMKGHSHVYWYRQLPEEGLKFMVYLQKENIIDESGMPKERFSAEFPKEGPSILRIQQVVRGDSAAYFCASSPGTGATDTQYFGPGTRLTVL.

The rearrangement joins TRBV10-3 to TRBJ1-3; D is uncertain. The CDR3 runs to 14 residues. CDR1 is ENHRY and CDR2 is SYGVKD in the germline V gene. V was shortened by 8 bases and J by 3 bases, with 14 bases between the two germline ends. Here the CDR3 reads CAIRPDQIGNTIYF. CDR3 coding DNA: TGTGCCATCCGGCCAGACCAAATTGGAAACACCATATATTTT.

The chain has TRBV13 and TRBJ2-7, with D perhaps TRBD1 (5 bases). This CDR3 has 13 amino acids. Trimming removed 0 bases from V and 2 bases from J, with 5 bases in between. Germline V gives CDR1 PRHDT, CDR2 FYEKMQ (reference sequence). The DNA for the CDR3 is TGTGCCAGCAGCTTAGGCAGGGCCTACGAGCAGTACTTC. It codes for CASSLGRAYEQYF.

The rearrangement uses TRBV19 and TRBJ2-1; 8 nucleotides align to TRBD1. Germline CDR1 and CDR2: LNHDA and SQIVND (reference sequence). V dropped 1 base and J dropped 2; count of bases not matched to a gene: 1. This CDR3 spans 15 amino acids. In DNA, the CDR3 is TGTGCCAGTAGTATAGGGACAGGGACCTACAATGAGCAGTTCTTC. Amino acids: CASSIGTGTYNEQFF.

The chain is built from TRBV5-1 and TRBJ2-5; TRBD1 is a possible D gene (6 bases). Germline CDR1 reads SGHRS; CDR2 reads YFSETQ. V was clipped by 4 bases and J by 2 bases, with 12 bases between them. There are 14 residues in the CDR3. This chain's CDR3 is CASSGRQGQETQYF. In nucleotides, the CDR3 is TGCGCCAGCAGCGGGCGGCAGGGGCAAGAGACCCAGTACTTC.

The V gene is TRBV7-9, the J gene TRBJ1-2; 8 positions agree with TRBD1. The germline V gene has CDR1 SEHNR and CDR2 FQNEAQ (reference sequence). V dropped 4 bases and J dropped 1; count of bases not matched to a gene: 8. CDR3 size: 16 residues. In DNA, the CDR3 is TGTGCCAGCAGCTCACCCGGACAGGGACTTAACTATGGCTACACCTTC. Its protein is CASSSPGQGLNYGYTF.

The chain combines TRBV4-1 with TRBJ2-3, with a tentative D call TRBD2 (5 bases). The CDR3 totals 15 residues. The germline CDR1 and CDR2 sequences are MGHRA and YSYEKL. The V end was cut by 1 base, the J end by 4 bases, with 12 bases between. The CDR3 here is CASSQGGERSDTQYF. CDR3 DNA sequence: TGCGCCAGCAGCCAAGGTGGGGAGAGGTCAGATACGCAGTATTTT.

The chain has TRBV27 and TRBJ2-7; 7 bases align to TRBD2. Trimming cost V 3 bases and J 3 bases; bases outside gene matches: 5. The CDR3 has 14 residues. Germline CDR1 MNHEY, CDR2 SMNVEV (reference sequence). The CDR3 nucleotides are TGTGCCAGCAGTTTCACCCGCGGGGGCTACGAGCAGTACTTC. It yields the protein CASSFTRGGYEQYF.

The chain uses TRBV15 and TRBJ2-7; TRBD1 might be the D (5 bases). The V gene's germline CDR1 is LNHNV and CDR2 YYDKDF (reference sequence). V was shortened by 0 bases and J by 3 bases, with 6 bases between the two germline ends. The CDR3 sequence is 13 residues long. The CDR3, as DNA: TGTGCCACCAGCAGAGATAGGGGCTACGAGCAGTACTTC. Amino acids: CATSRDRGYEQYF. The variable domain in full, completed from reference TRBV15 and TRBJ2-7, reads DAMVIQNPRYQVTQFGKPVTLSCSQTLNHNVMYWYQQKSSQAPKLLFHYYDKDFNNEADTPDNFQSRRPNTSFCFLDIRSPGLGDTAMYLCATSRDRGYEQYFGPGTRLTVT.

The CDR3 sequence is CASRWTSGLSYNEQFF. The CDR3 coding sequence is TGTGCCAGCAGGTGGACTAGCGGACTATCCTACAATGAGCAGTTCTTC. This chain connects TRBV11-2 to TRBJ2-1; 10 bases align to TRBD2. The CDR3 contains 16 residues. Germline CDR1 reads SGHAT; CDR2 reads FQNNGV. Trimming at V came to 6 bases and at J to 1 base, leaving 6 bases not matched to a gene.

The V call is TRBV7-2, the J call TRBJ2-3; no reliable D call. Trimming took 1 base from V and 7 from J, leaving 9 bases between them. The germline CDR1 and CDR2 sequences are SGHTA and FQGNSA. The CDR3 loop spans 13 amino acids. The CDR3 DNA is TGTGCCAGCAGCTTAGGGGCTAAAAATACGCAGTATTTT. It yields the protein CASSLGAKNTQYF.

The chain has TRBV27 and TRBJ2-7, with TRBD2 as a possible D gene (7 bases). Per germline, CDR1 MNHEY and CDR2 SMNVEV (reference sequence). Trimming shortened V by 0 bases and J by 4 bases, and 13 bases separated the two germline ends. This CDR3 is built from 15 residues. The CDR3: CASSLSWGGVYEQYF. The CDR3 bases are TGTGCCAGCAGTTTATCGTGGGGGGGCGTATACGAGCAGTACTTC.

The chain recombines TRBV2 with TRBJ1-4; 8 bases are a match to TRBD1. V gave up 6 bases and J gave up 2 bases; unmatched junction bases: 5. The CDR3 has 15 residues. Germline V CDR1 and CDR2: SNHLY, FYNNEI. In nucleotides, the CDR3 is TGTGCCAGCAGATTGACAGGGGTGACTAATGAAAAACTGTTTTTT. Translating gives CASRLTGVTNEKLFF.

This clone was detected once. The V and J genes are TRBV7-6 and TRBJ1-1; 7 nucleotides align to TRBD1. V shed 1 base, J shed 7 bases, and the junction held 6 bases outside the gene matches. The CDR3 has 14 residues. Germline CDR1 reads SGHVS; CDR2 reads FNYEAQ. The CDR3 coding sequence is TGTGCCAGCAGCTTAGAAGGCAGGGGGGGTGAAGCTTTCTTT. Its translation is CASSLEGRGGEAFF.

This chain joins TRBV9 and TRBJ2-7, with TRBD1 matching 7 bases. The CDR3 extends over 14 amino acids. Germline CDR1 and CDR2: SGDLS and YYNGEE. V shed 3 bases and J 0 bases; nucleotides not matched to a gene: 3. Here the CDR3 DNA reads TGTGCCAGCAGCGAGGGGGCCTACTCCTACGAGCAGTACTTC. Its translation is CASSEGAYSYEQYF.

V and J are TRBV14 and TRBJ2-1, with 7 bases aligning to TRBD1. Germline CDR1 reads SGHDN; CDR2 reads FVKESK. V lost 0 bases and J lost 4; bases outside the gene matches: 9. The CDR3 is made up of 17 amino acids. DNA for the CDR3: TGTGCCAGCAGCCAAGATCCCCGGACAGGAGATTACAATGAGCAGTTCTTC. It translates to CASSQDPRTGDYNEQFF.

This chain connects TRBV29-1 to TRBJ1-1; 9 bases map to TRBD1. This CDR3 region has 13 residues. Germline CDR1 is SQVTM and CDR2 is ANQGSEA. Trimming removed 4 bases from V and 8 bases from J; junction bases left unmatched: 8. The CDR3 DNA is TGCAGCGTTGCCCAGACAGGGGGATTGGAAGCTTTCTTT. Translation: CSVAQTGGLEAFF.

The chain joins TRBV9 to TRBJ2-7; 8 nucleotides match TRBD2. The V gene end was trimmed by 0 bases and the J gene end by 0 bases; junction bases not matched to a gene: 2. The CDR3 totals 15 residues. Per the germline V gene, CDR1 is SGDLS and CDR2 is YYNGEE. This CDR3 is CASSVESGGSYEQYF. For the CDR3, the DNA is TGTGCCAGCAGCGTAGAAAGCGGGGGCTCCTACGAGCAGTACTTC.

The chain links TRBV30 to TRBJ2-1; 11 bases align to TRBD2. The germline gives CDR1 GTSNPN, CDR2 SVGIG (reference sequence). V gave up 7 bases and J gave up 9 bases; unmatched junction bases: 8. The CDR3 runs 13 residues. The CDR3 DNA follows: TGTGCCTTTTCAACTAGCGGGAGTGGTGAGCAGTTCTTC. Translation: CAFSTSGSGEQFF.